This is a list of T cell receptor beta chains from one sample in a study of shared clonotypes between healthy human individuals. Method: immunoSEQ multiplex PCR; TCRdb's copy keeps in-frame clones and lacks some. The data contain around 1,900,000 clones, around 95% of them singletons. The source material was naive CD8+ T cells from PBMCs. The receptors were sampled from a man aged 18 to 35 in good health. Some clones in this sample may be carry-over from other donors' samples. Both conserved end residues are part of each CDR3.

j_call: TRBJ1-3; v_call: TRBV11-2; cdr3_aa: CASSLIGNTIYF
j_call: TRBJ2-3; v_call: TRBV27; cdr3_aa: CASSPYDEGGTDTQYF
j_call: TRBJ2-7; v_call: TRBV2; cdr3_aa: CASRVDTTSDSPSRLGEQYF
j_call: TRBJ1-4; v_call: TRBV13; cdr3_aa: CASSKQGTANEKLFF
j_call: TRBJ1-2; v_call: TRBV27; cdr3_aa: CASETGGCVSNYGYTF
j_call: TRBJ2-1; v_call: TRBV19; cdr3_aa: CASTLQGLSYNEQFF
j_call: TRBJ1-1; v_call: TRBV5-1; cdr3_aa: CASSLVEFNTEAFF
j_call: TRBJ1-5; v_call: TRBV28; cdr3_aa: CASSLGSPGAVGNQPQHF
j_call: TRBJ2-2; v_call: TRBV7-2; cdr3_aa: CASSLWLAENTGELFF
j_call: TRBJ2-3; v_call: TRBV5-1; cdr3_aa: CASSLWASGSTDTQYF
j_call: TRBJ2-5; v_call: TRBV5-1; cdr3_aa: CASSLEGRWETQYF
j_call: TRBJ2-7; v_call: TRBV11-2; cdr3_aa: CASSFTGGGRYEQYF
j_call: TRBJ1-1; v_call: TRBV7-9; cdr3_aa: CASSFYNTEAFF
j_call: TRBJ2-1; v_call: TRBV29-1; cdr3_aa: CSVPTSGIQFF
j_call: TRBJ1-1; v_call: TRBV5-1; cdr3_aa: CASSLGTGGWDTEAFF
j_call: TRBJ2-2; v_call: TRBV5-1; cdr3_aa: CASSLSGELFF
j_call: TRBJ2-2; v_call: TRBV29-1; cdr3_aa: CSVDVGQGSIGELFF
j_call: TRBJ1-1; v_call: TRBV30; cdr3_aa: CAWSVESFGTEAFF
j_call: TRBJ1-5; v_call: TRBV19; cdr3_aa: CASSIQGGQPQHF
j_call: TRBJ2-5; v_call: TRBV4-1; cdr3_aa: CASSQIGYGQETQYF
j_call: TRBJ1-5; v_call: TRBV19; cdr3_aa: CASGGANQPQHF
j_call: TRBJ2-3; v_call: TRBV18; cdr3_aa: CASSHDRASTDTQYF
j_call: TRBJ1-2; v_call: TRBV30; cdr3_aa: CAWSLGQTNYGYTF
j_call: TRBJ1-1; v_call: TRBV9; cdr3_aa: CASSVLDGSEAFF
j_call: TRBJ2-7; v_call: TRBV28; cdr3_aa: CASSLLPLAGGVEQYF
j_call: TRBJ1-2; v_call: TRBV14; cdr3_aa: CASSHSLTGTPGYTF
j_call: TRBJ2-3; v_call: TRBV19; cdr3_aa: CASTVRDRGTDTQYF
j_call: TRBJ1-5; v_call: TRBV7-9; cdr3_aa: CASQEDLWGNQPQHF
j_call: TRBJ2-2; v_call: TRBV7-2; cdr3_aa: CASSPRWGELFF